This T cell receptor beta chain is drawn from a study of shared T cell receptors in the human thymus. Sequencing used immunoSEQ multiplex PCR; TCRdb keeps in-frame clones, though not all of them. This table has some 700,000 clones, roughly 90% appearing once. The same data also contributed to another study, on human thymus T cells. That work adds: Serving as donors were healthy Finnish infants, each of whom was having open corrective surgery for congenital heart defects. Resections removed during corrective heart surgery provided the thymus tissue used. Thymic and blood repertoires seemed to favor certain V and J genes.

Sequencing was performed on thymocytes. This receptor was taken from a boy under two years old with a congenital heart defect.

The DNA of the CDR3 is TGTGCCAGCAGTTTCGGCCGGGACAGGAATAGTGAGACCCAGTACTTC. It codes for CASSFGRDRNSETQYF. The chain employs TRBV27 and TRBJ2-5, with TRBD1 identical over 8 bases. The J segment lost 5 bases and the V segment lost 3 bases, leaving 11 bases of the junction unmatched. Germline lookup yields CDR1 MNHEY and CDR2 SMNVEV (reference sequence). The CDR3 is 16 residues long.